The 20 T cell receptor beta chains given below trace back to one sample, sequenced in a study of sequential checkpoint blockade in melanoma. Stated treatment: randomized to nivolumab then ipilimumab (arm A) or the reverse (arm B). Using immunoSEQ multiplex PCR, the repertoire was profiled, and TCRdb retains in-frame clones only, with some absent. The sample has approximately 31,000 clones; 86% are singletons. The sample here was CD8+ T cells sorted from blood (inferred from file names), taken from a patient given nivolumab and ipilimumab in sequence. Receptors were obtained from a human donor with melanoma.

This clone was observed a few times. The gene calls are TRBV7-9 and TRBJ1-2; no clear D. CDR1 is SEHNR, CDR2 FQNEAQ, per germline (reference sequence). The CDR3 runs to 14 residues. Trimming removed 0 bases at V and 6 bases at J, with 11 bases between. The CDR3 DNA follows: TGTGCCAGCAGCTTAGCGCGGGCGAGGGATGGCTACACCTTC. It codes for CASSLARARDGYTF. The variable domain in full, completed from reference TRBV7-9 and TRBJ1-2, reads DTGVSQNPRHKITKRGQNVTFRCDPISEHNRLYWYRQTLGQGPEFLTYFQNEAQLEKSRLLSDRFSAERPKGSFSTLEIQRTEQGDSAMYLCASSLARARDGYTFGSGTRLTVV.

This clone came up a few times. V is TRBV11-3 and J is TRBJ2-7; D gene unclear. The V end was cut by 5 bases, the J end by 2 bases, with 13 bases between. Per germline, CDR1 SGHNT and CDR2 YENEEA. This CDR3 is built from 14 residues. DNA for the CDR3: TGTGCCAGCAGCCCCGTCGCGGCCACCTACGAGCAGTACTTC. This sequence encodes CASSPVAATYEQYF. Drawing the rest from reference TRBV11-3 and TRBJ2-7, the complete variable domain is EAGVVQSPRYKIIEKKQPVAFWCNPISGHNTLYWYLQNLGQGPELLIRYENEEAVDDSQLPKDRFSAERLKGVDSTLKIQPAELGDSAVYLCASSPVAATYEQYFGPGTRLTVT.

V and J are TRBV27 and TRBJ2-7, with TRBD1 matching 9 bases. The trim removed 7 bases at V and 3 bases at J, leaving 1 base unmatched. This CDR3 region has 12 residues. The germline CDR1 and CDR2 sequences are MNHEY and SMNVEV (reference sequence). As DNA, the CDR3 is TGTGCCAGCACGGGACAGGGCTACGAGCAGTACTTC. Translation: CASTGQGYEQYF.

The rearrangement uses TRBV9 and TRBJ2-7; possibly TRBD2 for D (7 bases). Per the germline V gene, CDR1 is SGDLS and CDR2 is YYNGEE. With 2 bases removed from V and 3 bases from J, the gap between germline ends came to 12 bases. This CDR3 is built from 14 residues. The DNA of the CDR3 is TGTGCCAGCAGCGTGGGGGCTAGCGGCTACGAGCAGTACTTC. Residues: CASSVGASGYEQYF.

CDR3 bases: TGTGCCAGCAGCGGGTGGGGACAGGGGGCGCCCCCCCTCTATGGCTACACCTTC. It specifies CASSGWGQGAPPLYGYTF. The chain carries TRBV9 and TRBJ1-2; TRBD1 matches 12 bases. Germline CDR1 and CDR2: SGDLS and YYNGEE. The CDR3 is 18 amino acids. V was clipped by 3 bases and J by 4 bases; unmatched bases: 13.

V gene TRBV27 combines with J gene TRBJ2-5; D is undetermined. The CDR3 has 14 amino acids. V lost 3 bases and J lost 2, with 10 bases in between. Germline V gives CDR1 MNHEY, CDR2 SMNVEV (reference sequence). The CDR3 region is CASSFGLIQETQYF. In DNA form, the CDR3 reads TGTGCCAGCAGTTTTGGGCTGATACAAGAGACCCAGTACTTC.

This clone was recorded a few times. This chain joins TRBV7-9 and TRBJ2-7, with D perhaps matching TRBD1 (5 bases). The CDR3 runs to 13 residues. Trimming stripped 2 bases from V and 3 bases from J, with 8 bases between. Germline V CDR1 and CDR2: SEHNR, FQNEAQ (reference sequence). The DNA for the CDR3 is TGTGCCAGCAGCTTAACCCAGGGCTACGAGCAGTACTTC. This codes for CASSLTQGYEQYF.

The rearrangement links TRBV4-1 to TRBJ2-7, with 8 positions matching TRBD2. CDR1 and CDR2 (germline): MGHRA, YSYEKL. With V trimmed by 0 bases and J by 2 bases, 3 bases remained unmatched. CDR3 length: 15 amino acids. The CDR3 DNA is TGCGCCAGCAGCCAAGATCCAGCGGGAGCCTACGAGCAGTACTTC. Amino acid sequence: CASSQDPAGAYEQYF.

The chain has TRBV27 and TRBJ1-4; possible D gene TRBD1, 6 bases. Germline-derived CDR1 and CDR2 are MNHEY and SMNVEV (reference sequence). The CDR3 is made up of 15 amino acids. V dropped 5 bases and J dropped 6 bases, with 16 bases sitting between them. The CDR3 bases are TGTGCCAGCAGTCCCTTAGGGGGGGTTTATGAAAAACTGTTTTTT. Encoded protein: CASSPLGGVYEKLFF.

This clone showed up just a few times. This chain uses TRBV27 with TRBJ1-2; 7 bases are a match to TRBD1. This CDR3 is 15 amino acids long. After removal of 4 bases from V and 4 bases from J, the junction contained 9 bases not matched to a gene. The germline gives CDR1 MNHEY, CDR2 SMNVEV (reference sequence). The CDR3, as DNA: TGTGCCAGCAGTTCGAGACGACAGGGTGGCTATGGCTACACCTTC. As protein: CASSSRRQGGYGYTF.

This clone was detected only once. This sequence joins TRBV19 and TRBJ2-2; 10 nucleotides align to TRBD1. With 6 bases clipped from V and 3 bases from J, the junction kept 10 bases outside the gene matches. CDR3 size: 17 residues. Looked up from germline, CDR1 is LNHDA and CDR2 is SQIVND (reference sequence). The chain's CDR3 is CASRRPRQGADTGELFF. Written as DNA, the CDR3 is TGTGCCAGTAGAAGGCCCCGACAGGGGGCTGACACCGGGGAGCTGTTTTTT. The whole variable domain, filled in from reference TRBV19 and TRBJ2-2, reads DGGITQSPKYLFRKEGQNVTLSCEQNLNHDAMYWYRQDPGQGLRLIYYSQIVNDFQKGDIAEGYSVSREKKESFPLTVTSAQKNPTAFYLCASRRPRQGADTGELFFGEGSRLTVL.

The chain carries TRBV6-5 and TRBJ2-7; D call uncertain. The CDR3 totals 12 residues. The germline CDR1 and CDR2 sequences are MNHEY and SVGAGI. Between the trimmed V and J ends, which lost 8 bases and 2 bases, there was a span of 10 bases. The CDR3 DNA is TGTGCCAGCCGTCAGGATCCCTACGAGCAGTACTTC. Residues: CASRQDPYEQYF.

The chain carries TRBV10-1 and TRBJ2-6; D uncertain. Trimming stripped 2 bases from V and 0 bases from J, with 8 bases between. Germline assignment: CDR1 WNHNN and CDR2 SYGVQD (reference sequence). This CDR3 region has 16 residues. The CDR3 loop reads CASSEARISGANVLTF. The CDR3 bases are TGCGCCAGCAGTGAGGCGAGGATCTCTGGGGCCAACGTCCTGACTTTC.

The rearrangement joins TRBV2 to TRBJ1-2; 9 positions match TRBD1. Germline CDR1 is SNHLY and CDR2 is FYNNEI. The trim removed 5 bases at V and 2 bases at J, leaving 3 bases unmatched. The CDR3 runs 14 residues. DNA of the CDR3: TGTGCCAGCAGTCATGGACAGGGGAACTATGGCTACACCTTC. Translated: CASSHGQGNYGYTF.

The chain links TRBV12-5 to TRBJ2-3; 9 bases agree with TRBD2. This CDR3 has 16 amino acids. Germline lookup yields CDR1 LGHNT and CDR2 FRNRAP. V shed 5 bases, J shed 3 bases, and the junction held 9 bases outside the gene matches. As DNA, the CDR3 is TGTGCTAGTGGTACACCCGTAGCGGGAGAAACAGATACGCAGTATTTT. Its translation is CASGTPVAGETDTQYF.

The CDR3 here is CASSQLAVSSYNEQFF. In DNA, the CDR3 is TGTGCCAGCAGCCAACTAGCGGTAAGCTCCTACAATGAGCAGTTCTTC. V is TRBV4-2 and J is TRBJ2-1, with 7 positions matching TRBD2. The CDR3 is 16 residues long. The V and J ends lost 2 bases and 0 bases, in that order; junction bases with no gene match: 4. Germline V gene lookup returns CDR1 LGHNA and CDR2 YNFKEQ.

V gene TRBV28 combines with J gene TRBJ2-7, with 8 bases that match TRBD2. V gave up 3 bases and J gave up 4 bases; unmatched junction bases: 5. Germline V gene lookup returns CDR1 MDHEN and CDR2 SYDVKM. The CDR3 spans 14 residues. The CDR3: CASSLYGGGYEQYF. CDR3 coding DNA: TGTGCCAGCAGTTTGTACGGGGGGGGTTACGAGCAGTACTTC.

The CDR3 DNA reads TGTGCCACCAGCAGGAAATTCCGGGAAAAACTGTTTTTT. It translates to CATSRKFREKLFF. This chain connects TRBV15 to TRBJ1-4; D not certain. Deletions cut 3 bases from V and 8 bases from J, with 10 bases between. Per the germline V gene, CDR1 is LNHNV and CDR2 is YYDKDF (reference sequence). This CDR3 is built from 13 residues.

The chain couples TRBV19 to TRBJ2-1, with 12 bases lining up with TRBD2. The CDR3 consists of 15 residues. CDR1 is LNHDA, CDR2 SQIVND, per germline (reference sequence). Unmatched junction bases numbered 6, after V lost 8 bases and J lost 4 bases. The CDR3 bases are TGTGCCAGTTCCGGGCTAGCGGGGGGGTACAATGAGCAGTTCTTC. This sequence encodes CASSGLAGGYNEQFF.

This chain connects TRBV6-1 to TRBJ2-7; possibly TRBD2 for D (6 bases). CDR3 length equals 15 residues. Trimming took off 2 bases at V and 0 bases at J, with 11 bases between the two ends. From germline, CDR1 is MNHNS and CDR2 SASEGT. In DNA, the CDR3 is TGTGCCAGCAGTGAATGGGAGGCAGACTCCTACGAGCAGTACTTC. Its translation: CASSEWEADSYEQYF.